Reported below is one TCR beta chain. Its antigen is not known. This sample stems from a study of OX40 agonist ivuxolimab in advanced cancers. Study overall: The mean age was about 57 years, ranging from roughly 23 to 79, with more than 70% of participants male.

Germline CDR1 reads ENHRY; CDR2 reads SYGVKD. The CDR3 loop spans 13 amino acids. V lost 2 bases and J lost 6, with 7 bases in between. Study-wide points: In CD8+ T cells, expanded clones were on average more numerous than in CD4+.

Method: immunoSEQ multiplex PCR; TCRdb's copy keeps in-frame clones and lacks some. This sample has about 130,000 clones; 92% occur once, and the top ten carry under 0.85%. Systemic immunosuppression or a history of autoimmune disease excluded patients. The source is an adult with an advanced solid tumor such as melanoma, head and neck, liver or kidney cancer. V usage is TRBV10-3 and J usage is TRBJ2-2; no reliable D call. Specimen: CD4+ or CD8+ T cells sorted from blood, collected in a trial of the OX40 agonist ivuxolimab. CDR3 residues: CAISENTAGELFF. For the CDR3, the DNA is TGTGCCATCAGTGAGAACACGGCCGGGGAGCTGTTTTTT.